A single sample gave rise to the 30 T cell receptor beta chains below, sequenced in a study of vaccination and CD4 T cells after COVID-19. Treatment reported: approximately 9-day PBMC culture with coronavirus spike peptide pools or control peptides (ViraFEST assay). Cultured CD4+ T-cell DNA underwent Oncomine TCR Beta short-read sequencing. Using its own MiXCR run on the PCR reads, TCRdb lists one record per CDR3 protein. The repertoire holds 15,000 to 20,000 distinct CDR3 sequences, with about 41% as singletons. These receptors lack a known antigen. What was sequenced was CD4+ T cells from blood, cultured in vitro. The origin of the receptors is a human donor who had recovered from COVID-19.

The V gene is TRBV10-3, the J gene TRBJ1-3; the match to TRBD1 covers 8 bases. The germline gives CDR1 ENHRY, CDR2 SYGVKD. V was pared by 6 bases and J by 8 bases, with 15 bases of the junction left unmatched. The CDR3 is 16 residues long. In DNA form, the CDR3 reads TGTGCCATCAGCGAACGACGCCAGGGGGCGGGAGACACCATATATTTT. Its translation: CAISERRQGAGDTIYF.

V is TRBV7-8 and J is TRBJ1-2; D gene ambiguous. The CDR3 runs 13 residues. In germline, CDR1 is SGHVS, CDR2 FQNEAQ. Deletions cut 2 bases from V and 3 bases from J, with 7 bases between. CDR3 DNA: TGTGCCAGCAGCTTATTCGAGGACTATGGCTACACCTTC. It yields the protein CASSLFEDYGYTF. Based on the CDR3 plus reference TRBV7-8 and TRBJ1-2, the full variable domain is GAGVSQSPRYKVAKRGQDVALRCDPISGHVSLFWYQQALGQGPEFLTYFQNEAQLDKSGLPSDRFFAERPEGSVSTLKIQRTQQEDSAVYLCASSLFEDYGYTFGSGTRLTVV.

This clonotype was seen more than once but under ten times. The gene calls are TRBV15 and TRBJ2-3, with 8 bases lining up with TRBD1. CDR1 LNHNV and CDR2 YYDKDF come from the germline V gene (reference sequence). This CDR3 is 17 amino acids long. The ends lost 2 bases at V and 2 bases at J; junction bases unmatched: 9. CDR3 residues: CATSRYSGGAPTDTQYF. The CDR3 nucleotides read TGTGCCACCAGCAGATATTCAGGGGGCGCCCCCACAGATACGCAGTATTTT.

The chain carries TRBV5-1 and TRBJ2-5; TRBD2 agrees at 7 bases. In germline, CDR1 is SGHRS, CDR2 YFSETQ. J gave up 0 bases and V 3 bases, and 5 bases lay outside the gene matches. The CDR3 runs to 15 residues. CDR3 in amino acids: CASSSAGTNQETQYF. For the CDR3, the DNA is TGCGCCAGCAGCTCAGCCGGGACTAACCAAGAGACCCAGTACTTC.

This chain connects TRBV27 to TRBJ1-1, with D uncertain. Deletions cut 3 bases from V and 0 bases from J, with 8 bases between. Germline loops: CDR1 MNHEY, CDR2 SMNVEV (reference sequence). The CDR3 runs to 14 residues. CDR3 coding DNA: TGTGCCAGCAGTTTCAGAAGATTGAACACTGAAGCTTTCTTT. Protein sequence: CASSFRRLNTEAFF.

This clonotype was detected only a few times. This chain joins TRBV18 and TRBJ2-1; D remains unclear. V gave up 3 bases and J gave up 6 bases, with 6 bases separating them. Per germline, CDR1 KGHSH and CDR2 LQKENI. CDR3 size: 12 residues. The CDR3 coding sequence is TGTGCCAGCTCACCGGGCTTCAATGAGCAGTTCTTC. Amino acid sequence: CASSPGFNEQFF.

The chain links TRBV12-3 or TRBV12-4 to TRBJ1-4; TRBD1 aligns across 8 bases. This CDR3 is 12 amino acids long. V was pared by 5 bases and J by 15 bases, with 8 bases of the junction left unmatched. The CDR3, as DNA: TGTGCCAGCAGTGCCCGGACAGGGTCATTGTTTTTT. It translates to CASSARTGSLFF.

The chain combines TRBV4-1 with TRBJ2-7; TRBD1 or TRBD2 may be the D gene (5 bases each). The germline CDR1 and CDR2 sequences are MGHRA and YSYEKL. The length of the CDR3 is 13 residues. V lost 5 bases and J 3 bases, leaving 11 bases between the germline ends. This chain's CDR3 is CASSTGLFYEQYF. CDR3 nucleotides: TGCGCCAGCAGCACAGGACTCTTCTACGAGCAGTACTTC.

V and J are TRBV5-1 and TRBJ2-3, with D unresolved. The germline gives CDR1 SGHRS, CDR2 YFSETQ. Between the trimmed V and J ends, which lost 4 bases and 2 bases, there was a span of 5 bases. This CDR3 is 12 amino acids long. In DNA form, the CDR3 reads TGCGCCAGCAGCCCATTCACAGATACGCAGTATTTT. This gives the protein CASSPFTDTQYF. The whole variable domain, remainder taken from reference TRBV5-1 and TRBJ2-3, is KAGVTQTPRYLIKTRGQQVTLSCSPISGHRSVSWYQQTPGQGLQFLFEYFSETQRNKGNFPGRFSGRQFSNSRSEMNVSTLELGDSALYLCASSPFTDTQYFGPGTRLTVL.

The chain employs TRBV6-4 and TRBJ2-2, with D hard to call. This CDR3 is built from 14 residues. V was trimmed by 5 bases and J by 4 bases, leaving 11 bases between them. From germline, CDR1 is MRHNA and CDR2 SNTAGT. The CDR3 spells CASSPGGSTGELFF. The CDR3 DNA reads TGTGCCAGCAGTCCAGGCGGCTCCACCGGGGAGCTGTTTTTT.

This clonotype turned up a few times. The chain links TRBV15 to TRBJ2-7, with 10 bases identical to TRBD1. CDR3 length equals 14 residues. Trimming removed 4 bases from V and 4 bases from J; junction bases left unmatched: 4. Germline values: CDR1 LNHNV, CDR2 YYDKDF (reference sequence). The CDR3, as DNA: TGTGCCACCAGCAAGACAGGGGGCGGGTACGAGCAGTACTTC. It codes for CATSKTGGGYEQYF.

This clonotype turned up a few times. CDR3 protein: CASSPGGYQQYF. DNA for the CDR3: TGTGCCAGCAGCCCCGGGGGGTACCAGCAGTACTTC. This chain uses TRBV2 with TRBJ2-7; 7 nucleotides align to TRBD2. The V and J ends lost 6 bases and 8 bases, in that order; junction bases with no gene match: 7. This CDR3 is built from 12 residues. Germline V gene sequence: CDR1 SNHLY, CDR2 FYNNEI.

The rearrangement joins TRBV6-2 or TRBV6-3 to TRBJ2-7; D may be TRBD1 (6 bases). V gave up 6 bases and J gave up 1 base, with 16 bases separating them. This CDR3 is 15 amino acids long. Germline loops: CDR1 MNHEY, CDR2 SVGEGT. The CDR3 reads CASRQYREVSYEQYF. The CDR3 nucleotides read TGTGCCAGCAGGCAGTACAGGGAAGTGTCCTACGAGCAGTACTTC.

The chain recombines TRBV6-1 with TRBJ2-7, with 9 nucleotides matching TRBD2. The trim removed 5 bases at V and 5 bases at J, leaving 13 bases unmatched. Germline-derived CDR1 and CDR2 are MNHNS and SASEGT. CDR3 length: 16 residues. This CDR3 reads CASSTSGGLAFHEQYF. The CDR3 region has the DNA TGTGCCAGCAGTACAAGTGGGGGACTAGCTTTTCACGAGCAGTACTTC.

In its sample, this clonotype was seen once. The chain joins TRBV20-1 to TRBJ2-5, with TRBD2 identical over 11 bases. V shed 5 bases and J 1 base; nucleotides not matched to a gene: 6. Germline CDR1 reads DFQATT; CDR2 reads SNEGSKA (reference sequence). The CDR3 has 15 residues. The CDR3 reads CSAPPSGGPQETQYF. CDR3 bases: TGCAGTGCTCCACCTAGCGGGGGGCCCCAAGAGACCCAGTACTTC.

The rearrangement uses TRBV6-5 and TRBJ1-6, with TRBD1 matching over 10 bases. Germline lookup yields CDR1 MNHEY and CDR2 SVGAGI. Unmatched junction bases numbered 7, after V lost 4 bases and J lost 4 bases. The CDR3 is made up of 17 amino acids. The CDR3 protein is CASSLGQGPLYNSPLHF. The DNA of the CDR3 is TGTGCCAGCAGTTTGGGACAGGGGCCTCTATATAATTCACCCCTCCACTTT.

The rearrangement links TRBV28 to TRBJ1-5, with D possibly matching TRBD1 (6 bases). CDR1 and CDR2 (germline): MDHEN, SYDVKM. With 10 bases removed from V and 2 bases from J, the gap between germline ends came to 18 bases. This CDR3 contains 15 residues. In DNA form, the CDR3 reads TGTGCCACCAACCGAGCGGGGGGCGGCAATCAGCCCCAGCATTTT. Its translation: CATNRAGGGNQPQHF.

This chain links TRBV19 with TRBJ1-2; no clear D. From germline, CDR1 is LNHDA and CDR2 SQIVND (reference sequence). V was cut by 6 bases and J by 4 bases, with 24 bases left in between. This CDR3 region has 17 residues. The CDR3 nucleotides read TGTGCCAGTAGCATCACCTTCAGCGGCGGTCTTGGCTATGGCTACACCTTC. Its translation is CASSITFSGGLGYGYTF.

The V gene is TRBV28, the J gene TRBJ1-2, with no clear D. This CDR3 has 12 residues. Germline V gene sequence: CDR1 MDHEN, CDR2 SYDVKM. With 6 bases removed from V and 0 bases from J, the gap between germline ends came to 5 bases. CDR3 nucleotide sequence: TGTGCCAGCAGCCTAGCTAACTATGGCTACACCTTC. Residues: CASSLANYGYTF.

The V gene is TRBV28, the J gene TRBJ2-2; unclear D gene. This CDR3 spans 11 amino acids. Germline V CDR1 and CDR2: MDHEN, SYDVKM. V shed 7 bases and J shed 9 bases, with 9 bases lying between them. In DNA, the CDR3 is TGTGCCAGCACCCGTGCCCGGGAGCTGTTTTTT. Translated, it gives CASTRARELFF.

The chain has TRBV6-1 and TRBJ2-3; the D is unclear. The CDR3 has 17 residues. The germline CDR1 and CDR2 sequences are MNHNS and SASEGT. V was pared by 4 bases and J by 3 bases, with 20 bases between. The CDR3 nucleotides are TGTGCCAGCAGTGCCTTGGTCGAAACAGTATTTACAGATACGCAGTATTTT. Encoded protein: CASSALVETVFTDTQYF.

This chain uses TRBV18 with TRBJ2-1, with TRBD2 identical over 7 bases. Germline values: CDR1 KGHSH, CDR2 LQKENI. The trim removed 6 bases at V and 8 bases at J, leaving 13 bases unmatched. The CDR3 is made up of 15 amino acids. The CDR3 sequence is CASSPRREGRDEQFF. CDR3 nucleotide sequence: TGTGCCAGCTCCCCCCGGAGGGAGGGCCGCGATGAGCAGTTCTTC.

This clonotype showed up just a few times. This chain uses TRBV7-2 with TRBJ1-5, with D perhaps matching TRBD1 (5 bases). Trimming left V 5 bases short and J 9 bases short, with 8 bases between. In germline, CDR1 is SGHTA, CDR2 FQGNSA. This CDR3 is built from 11 residues. This CDR3 reads CASSLGRPQHF. CDR3 sequence (DNA): TGTGCCAGCAGCCTGGGACGGCCCCAGCATTTT.

The chain couples TRBV23-1 to TRBJ1-2; weak D call: TRBD1 (5 bases). TRBV23-1 carries the ORF label, with uncertain function. CDR3 size: 18 residues. Trimming stripped 7 bases from V and 2 bases from J, with 26 bases between. CDR3 sequence: CASNRTPTRQLGNYGYTF. The CDR3 DNA reads as TGCGCCAGCAACAGAACGCCGACTCGACAGTTGGGGAACTATGGCTACACCTTC.

The rearrangement uses TRBV7-6 and TRBJ1-2; D is uncertain. The CDR3 spans 13 residues. V was shortened by 6 bases and J by 5 bases, with 13 bases between the two germline ends. CDR1 and CDR2 (germline): SGHVS, FNYEAQ. CDR3 sequence: CASSLARDYGYTF. Here the CDR3 DNA reads TGTGCCAGCAGTCTCGCTAGGGATTATGGCTACACCTTC.

The chain couples TRBV18 to TRBJ2-1; D not certain. The CDR3 sequence is 12 residues long. V lost 6 bases to trimming and J lost 8 bases, with 11 bases between them. Germline V gene data show CDR1 as KGHSH and CDR2 as LQKENI. CDR3 sequence: CASSSPVDEQFF. The CDR3 DNA follows: TGTGCCAGCTCGTCTCCAGTGGATGAGCAGTTCTTC.

The V gene is TRBV29-1, the J gene TRBJ2-7; TRBD2 agrees at 9 bases. CDR3 size: 14 residues. Germline trimming cut 5 bases from V and 4 bases from J; bases unmatched to any gene: 9. From germline, CDR1 is SQVTM and CDR2 ANQGSEA. DNA for the CDR3: TGCAGCGTTAGAGCTAGCGGGGCCCTATACGAGCAGTACTTC. It translates to CSVRASGALYEQYF.

This chain uses TRBV4-2 with TRBJ1-6, with D uncertain. Germline CDR1 and CDR2: LGHNA and YNFKEQ. This CDR3 has 15 residues. V shed 1 base and J shed 3 bases, with 7 bases lying between them. The chain's CDR3 is CASSQAEGYNSPLHF. CDR3 in DNA: TGTGCCAGCAGCCAAGCCGAGGGCTATAATTCACCCCTCCACTTT.

By share, this clonotype counts as medium-sized (0.01 to 0.1%). The chain is built from TRBV20-1 and TRBJ1-5; no reliable D call. V gave up 0 bases and J gave up 4 bases, with 13 bases separating them. The CDR3 is 15 residues long. CDR1 is DFQATT and CDR2 is SNEGSKA in the germline V gene (reference sequence). This CDR3 is CSARDMRSDNQPQHF. The CDR3 DNA is TGCAGTGCTAGAGATATGAGGTCGGATAATCAGCCCCAGCATTTT.

This clonotype came up a few times. The chain employs TRBV2 and TRBJ2-7, with D perhaps assigned TRBD1 or TRBD2 (5 bases each). Germline values: CDR1 SNHLY, CDR2 FYNNEI. This CDR3 spans 14 amino acids. The V end was cut by 3 bases, the J end by 7 bases, with 16 bases between. The CDR3 region has the DNA TGTGCCAGCAGTGATCCTGGGACCGCGTGGGAGCAGTACTTC. Amino acids: CASSDPGTAWEQYF.